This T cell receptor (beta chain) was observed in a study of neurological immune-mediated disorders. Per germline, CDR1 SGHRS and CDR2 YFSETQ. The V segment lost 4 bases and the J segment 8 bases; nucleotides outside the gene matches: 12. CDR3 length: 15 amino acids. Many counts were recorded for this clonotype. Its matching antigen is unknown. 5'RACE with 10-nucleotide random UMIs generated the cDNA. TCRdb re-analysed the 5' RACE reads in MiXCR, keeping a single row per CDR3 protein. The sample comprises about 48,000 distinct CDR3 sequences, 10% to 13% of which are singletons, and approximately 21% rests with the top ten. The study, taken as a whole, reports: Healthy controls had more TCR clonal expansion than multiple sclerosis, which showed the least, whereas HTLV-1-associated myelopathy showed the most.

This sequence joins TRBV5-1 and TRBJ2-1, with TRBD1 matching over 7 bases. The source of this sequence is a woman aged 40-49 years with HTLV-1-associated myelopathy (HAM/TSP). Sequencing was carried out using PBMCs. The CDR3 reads CASSPGQRTFDEQFF. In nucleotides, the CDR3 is TGCGCCAGCAGCCCGGGACAGCGGACATTCGATGAGCAGTTCTTC.